These T cell receptor beta chains were read from a single sample in a study of CD8 T cells in ankylosing spondylitis. Each CDR3 protein is one row after TCRdb ran MiXCR on the 5' RACE reads. The sample has around 300,000 distinct CDR3 sequences; approximately 15% are singletons. The sample taken for sequencing was blood, either unsorted or a sorted T cell fraction (not recorded which). These receptors all stem from a male donor with ankylosing spondylitis or in good health (not recorded which). Each CDR3 is given with its conserved first and last residue. D genes are given only for firm matches. Clone size is given for some rows only: seen once, a few or many times, or a class if the clone is expanded.

d_call: .; cdr3_length: 14; j_call: TRBJ2-3; clone_size: .; v_call: TRBV6-5; cdr3_aa: CASSYPQSTDTQYF; cdr3_nt: TGTGCCAGCAGTTACCCCCAGAGCACAGATACGCAGTATTTT
d_call: .; cdr3_length: 18; j_call: TRBJ2-3; clone_size: .; v_call: TRBV3-1; cdr3_aa: CASSQSFRGSTEPDTQYF; cdr3_nt: TGTGCCAGCAGCCAGTCGTTTAGGGGGTCCACCGAGCCAGATACGCAGTATTTT
d_call: .; cdr3_length: 16; j_call: TRBJ2-1; clone_size: few; v_call: TRBV11-2; cdr3_aa: CASSFAGQITYNEQFF; cdr3_nt: TGTGCCAGCAGCTTTGCCGGACAGATTACCTACAATGAGCAGTTCTTC
d_call: TRBD1; cdr3_length: 14; j_call: TRBJ1-2; clone_size: few; v_call: TRBV3-1; cdr3_aa: CASSPRDSNYGYTF; cdr3_nt: TGTGCCAGCAGCCCTCGGGACAGCAACTATGGCTACACCTTC
d_call: .; cdr3_length: 14; j_call: TRBJ2-5; clone_size: .; v_call: TRBV21-1; cdr3_aa: CASSKGGQQETQYF; cdr3_nt: TGTGCCAGCAGCAAAGGGGGACAGCAAGAGACCCAGTACTTC
d_call: .; cdr3_length: 12; j_call: TRBJ2-5; clone_size: .; v_call: TRBV12-5; cdr3_aa: CASGREGETQYF; cdr3_nt: TGTGCTAGTGGTAGAGAGGGCGAGACCCAGTACTTC
d_call: .; cdr3_length: 14; j_call: TRBJ2-2; clone_size: few; v_call: TRBV27; cdr3_aa: CASVSMGSTGELFF; cdr3_nt: TGTGCCAGCGTATCAATGGGAAGCACCGGGGAGCTGTTTTTT
d_call: .; cdr3_length: 11; j_call: TRBJ2-7; clone_size: .; v_call: TRBV7-9; cdr3_aa: CASSLAGHQYF; cdr3_nt: TGTGCCAGCAGCTTGGCGGGCCACCAGTACTTC
d_call: .; cdr3_length: 13; j_call: TRBJ2-5; clone_size: .; v_call: TRBV20-1; cdr3_aa: CSALGWGQETQYF; cdr3_nt: TGCAGTGCTCTGGGTTGGGGGCAAGAGACCCAGTACTTC
d_call: .; cdr3_length: 14; j_call: TRBJ2-3; clone_size: .; v_call: TRBV12-3/TRBV12-4; cdr3_aa: CASSFRASTDTQYF; cdr3_nt: TGTGCCAGCAGTTTCCGAGCTAGCACAGATACGCAGTATTTT
d_call: .; cdr3_length: 12; j_call: TRBJ2-3; clone_size: few; v_call: TRBV20-1; cdr3_aa: CSGGSSTDTQYF; cdr3_nt: TGCAGTGGAGGTAGTAGCACAGATACGCAGTATTTT
d_call: .; cdr3_length: 16; j_call: TRBJ2-3; clone_size: few; v_call: TRBV4-2; cdr3_aa: CASSQGGTALTDTQYF; cdr3_nt: TGTGCCAGCAGCCAAGGCGGGACAGCGCTCACAGATACGCAGTATTTT
d_call: .; cdr3_length: 13; j_call: TRBJ1-3; clone_size: .; v_call: TRBV6-1; cdr3_aa: CASSEVGRSTIYF; cdr3_nt: TGTGCCAGCAGTGAAGTGGGCAGATCCACCATATATTTT
d_call: .; cdr3_length: 13; j_call: TRBJ2-7; clone_size: few; v_call: TRBV4-1; cdr3_aa: CASSPSTWGEQYF; cdr3_nt: TGCGCCAGCAGCCCCTCGACATGGGGCGAGCAGTACTTC
d_call: .; cdr3_length: 17; j_call: TRBJ2-3; clone_size: .; v_call: TRBV6-1; cdr3_aa: CASSESGPSIFTDTQYF; cdr3_nt: TGTGCCAGCAGTGAATCAGGACCCAGCATCTTCACAGATACGCAGTATTTT
d_call: TRBD2; cdr3_length: 14; j_call: TRBJ2-1; clone_size: few; v_call: TRBV15; cdr3_aa: CATSRDPAGDARFF; cdr3_nt: TGTGCCACCAGCAGAGATCCAGCGGGAGATGCGCGGTTCTTC
d_call: .; cdr3_length: 16; j_call: TRBJ1-5; clone_size: .; v_call: TRBV20-1; cdr3_aa: CSARDRGFGGNQPQHF; cdr3_nt: TGCAGTGCTAGAGATCGTGGGTTCGGTGGCAATCAGCCCCAGCATTTT
d_call: TRBD2; cdr3_length: 16; j_call: TRBJ2-1; clone_size: few; v_call: TRBV5-1; cdr3_aa: CASSIPRAGGPGEQFF; cdr3_nt: TGCGCCAGCAGCATCCCCCGAGCGGGAGGGCCTGGGGAGCAGTTCTTC
d_call: .; cdr3_length: 13; j_call: TRBJ1-2; clone_size: few; v_call: TRBV12-3/TRBV12-4; cdr3_aa: CASSLNAVGGYTF; cdr3_nt: TGTGCCAGCAGTTTGAATGCAGTCGGAGGCTACACCTTC
d_call: .; cdr3_length: 12; j_call: TRBJ1-5; clone_size: few; v_call: TRBV5-4; cdr3_aa: CASSLEAGLQHF; cdr3_nt: TGTGCCAGCAGCCTGGAGGCAGGTCTCCAGCATTTT
d_call: .; cdr3_length: 13; j_call: TRBJ2-3; clone_size: .; v_call: TRBV7-2; cdr3_aa: CASSLAEGATQYF; cdr3_nt: TGTGCCAGCAGCTTAGCGGAGGGTGCGACGCAGTATTTT
d_call: .; cdr3_length: 16; j_call: TRBJ2-7; clone_size: few; v_call: TRBV5-1; cdr3_aa: CASSTLFSGSSYEQYF; cdr3_nt: TGCGCCAGCAGCACACTTTTCTCGGGAAGCTCCTACGAGCAGTACTTC
d_call: TRBD1; cdr3_length: 16; j_call: TRBJ2-6; clone_size: .; v_call: TRBV20-1; cdr3_aa: CSARGTGGLEANVLTF; cdr3_nt: TGCAGTGCTAGGGGGACAGGTGGGCTGGAGGCCAACGTCCTGACTTTC
d_call: .; cdr3_length: 13; j_call: TRBJ1-6; clone_size: .; v_call: TRBV7-9; cdr3_aa: CASSPSEGSPLHF; cdr3_nt: TGTGCCAGCAGCCCTTCGGAGGGGTCACCCCTCCACTTT
d_call: .; cdr3_length: 14; j_call: TRBJ2-5; clone_size: few; v_call: TRBV4-1; cdr3_aa: CASSPQGLQETQYF; cdr3_nt: TGCGCCAGCAGCCCCCAGGGCCTCCAAGAGACCCAGTACTTC
d_call: TRBD2; cdr3_length: 12; j_call: TRBJ2-3; clone_size: few; v_call: TRBV20-1; cdr3_aa: CSVLGGADTQYF; cdr3_nt: TGCAGTGTCCTTGGGGGGGCAGATACGCAGTATTTT
d_call: .; cdr3_length: 15; j_call: TRBJ1-5; clone_size: few; v_call: TRBV20-1; cdr3_aa: CSARDPQGGSQPQHF; cdr3_nt: TGCAGTGCTAGAGACCCACAGGGTGGGAGTCAGCCCCAGCATTTT
d_call: .; cdr3_length: 14; j_call: TRBJ2-5; clone_size: .; v_call: TRBV20-1; cdr3_aa: CSAREGANSETQYF; cdr3_nt: TGCAGTGCTAGAGAGGGGGCCAATTCAGAGACCCAGTACTTC
d_call: TRBD2; cdr3_length: 14; j_call: TRBJ2-5; clone_size: many; v_call: TRBV20-1; cdr3_aa: CSASRLAGGETQYF; cdr3_nt: TGCAGTGCTAGCCGATTAGCGGGAGGAGAGACCCAGTACTTC
d_call: TRBD1; cdr3_length: 14; j_call: TRBJ1-4; clone_size: few; v_call: TRBV20-1; cdr3_aa: CSATDRGTNEKLFF; cdr3_nt: TGCAGTGCGACAGACAGGGGGACTAATGAAAAACTGTTTTTT